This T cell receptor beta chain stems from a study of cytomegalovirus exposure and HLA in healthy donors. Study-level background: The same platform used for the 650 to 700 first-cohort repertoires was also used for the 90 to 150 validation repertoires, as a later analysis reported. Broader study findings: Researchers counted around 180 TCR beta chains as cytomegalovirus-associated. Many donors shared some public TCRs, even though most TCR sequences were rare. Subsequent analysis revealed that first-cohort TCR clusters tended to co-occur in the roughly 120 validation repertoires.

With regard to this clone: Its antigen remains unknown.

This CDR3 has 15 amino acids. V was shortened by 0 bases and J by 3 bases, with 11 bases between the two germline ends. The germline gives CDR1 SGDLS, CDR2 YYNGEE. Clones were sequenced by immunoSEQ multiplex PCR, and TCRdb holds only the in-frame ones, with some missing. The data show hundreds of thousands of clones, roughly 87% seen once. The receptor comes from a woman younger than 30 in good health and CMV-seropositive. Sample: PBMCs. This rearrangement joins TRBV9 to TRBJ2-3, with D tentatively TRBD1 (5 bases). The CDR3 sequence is CASSVEGQETDTQYF. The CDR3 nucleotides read TGTGCCAGCAGCGTAGAGGGGCAGGAGACAGATACGCAGTATTTT.